This T cell receptor (beta chain) stems from a study of response to subunit inactivated influenza vaccine. The CDR3 covers 14 residues. V was pared by 6 bases and J by 1 base, with 12 bases between. Germline V gene lookup returns CDR1 DFQATT and CDR2 SNEGSKA (reference sequence). The study's findings and limits: It was suggested by the authors that few new T cells are recruited by each seasonal influenza vaccination.

As to this clonotype: The antigen is not known.

One entry per CDR3 protein results from TCRdb running MiXCR on the RT-PCR reads. Among 500,000 or so distinct CDR3 sequences listed, approximately 15% were seen once. This clonotype originated in a man aged 45 to 70 who received an inactivated influenza vaccine. V usage is TRBV20-1 and J usage is TRBJ2-2; D remains ambiguous. Sequencing used CD4+ T cells sorted from PBMCs, obtained less than 25 months after vaccination. The CDR3: CSALRTGNTGELFF. The CDR3 nucleotides are TGCAGTGCGCTACGGACGGGGAACACCGGGGAGCTGTTTTTT.